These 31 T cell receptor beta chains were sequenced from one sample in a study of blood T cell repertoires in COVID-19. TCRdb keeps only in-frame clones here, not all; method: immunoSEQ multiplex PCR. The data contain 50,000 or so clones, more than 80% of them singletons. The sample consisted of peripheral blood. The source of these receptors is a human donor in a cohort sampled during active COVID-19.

The CDR3 coding sequence is TGTGCCACCTACGGGGGATTGAACACTGAAGCTTTCTTT. This encodes CATYGGLNTEAFF. The chain couples TRBV18 to TRBJ1-1; possible D gene TRBD1, 5 bases. V dropped 10 bases and J dropped 0 bases, with 12 bases sitting between them. CDR1 KGHSH and CDR2 LQKENI come from the germline V gene. This CDR3 spans 13 amino acids.

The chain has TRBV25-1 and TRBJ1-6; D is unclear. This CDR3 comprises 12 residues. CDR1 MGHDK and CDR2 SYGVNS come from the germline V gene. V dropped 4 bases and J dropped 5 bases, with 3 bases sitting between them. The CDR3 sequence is CASSANNSPLHF. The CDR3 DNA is TGTGCCAGCAGTGCCAATAATTCACCCCTCCACTTT.

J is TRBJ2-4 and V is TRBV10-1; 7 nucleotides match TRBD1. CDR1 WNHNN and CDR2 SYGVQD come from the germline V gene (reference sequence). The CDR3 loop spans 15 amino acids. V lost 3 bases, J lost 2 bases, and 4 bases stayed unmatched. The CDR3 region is CASSEGGATKNIQYF. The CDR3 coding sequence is TGCGCCAGCAGTGAAGGGGGCGCTACCAAAAACATTCAGTACTTC.

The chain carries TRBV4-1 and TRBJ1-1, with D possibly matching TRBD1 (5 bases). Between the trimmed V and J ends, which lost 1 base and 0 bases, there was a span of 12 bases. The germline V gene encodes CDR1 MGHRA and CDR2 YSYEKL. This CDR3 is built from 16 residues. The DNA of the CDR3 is TGCGCCAGCAGCCAAGTCCGGGGGATCATGAACACTGAAGCTTTCTTT. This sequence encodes CASSQVRGIMNTEAFF.

CDR3 DNA: TGTGCCAGCTCCCCCTCGGGGGGCGATGAGCAGTTCTTC. This encodes CASSPSGGDEQFF. The chain has TRBV18 and TRBJ2-1; possible D gene TRBD2, 7 bases. The CDR3 sequence is 13 residues long. The V gene lost 6 bases and the J gene lost 8 bases, with 14 bases spanning the gap. From germline, CDR1 is KGHSH and CDR2 LQKENI.

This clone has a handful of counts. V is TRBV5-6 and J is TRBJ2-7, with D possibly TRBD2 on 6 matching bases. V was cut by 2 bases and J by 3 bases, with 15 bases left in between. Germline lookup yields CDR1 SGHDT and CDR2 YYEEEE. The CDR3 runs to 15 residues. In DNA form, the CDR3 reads TGTGCCAGCAGCTTAGGGGACTCATTCTACTACGAGCAGTACTTC. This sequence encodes CASSLGDSFYYEQYF.

In DNA form, the CDR3 reads TGTGCCAGCAGTTACAACGCGGGGGCGGGGGAGACCCAGTACTTC. Its protein product is CASSYNAGAGETQYF. The J gene is TRBJ2-5, the V gene TRBV6-5, with TRBD2 as a possible D gene (7 bases). Trimming took 2 bases from V and 5 from J, leaving 15 bases between them. This CDR3 is 15 amino acids long. Germline-derived CDR1 and CDR2 are MNHEY and SVGAGI.

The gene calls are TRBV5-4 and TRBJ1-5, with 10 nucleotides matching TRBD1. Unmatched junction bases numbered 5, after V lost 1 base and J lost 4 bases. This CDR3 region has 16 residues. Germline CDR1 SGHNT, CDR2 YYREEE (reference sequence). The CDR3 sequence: CASSLYGTGVNQPQHF. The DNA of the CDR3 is TGTGCCAGCAGCTTGTATGGGACAGGGGTGAATCAGCCCCAGCATTTT.

The CDR3 DNA reads TGTGCCAGCAGGGGACCCGGGACTAGCGGGGGGAGCTCCTACGAGCAGTACTTC. Amino acids: CASRGPGTSGGSSYEQYF. The rearrangement joins TRBV2 to TRBJ2-7, with 15 bases fitting TRBD2. V dropped 6 bases and J dropped 0; count of bases not matched to a gene: 9. Germline V gives CDR1 SNHLY, CDR2 FYNNEI. The CDR3 contains 18 residues.

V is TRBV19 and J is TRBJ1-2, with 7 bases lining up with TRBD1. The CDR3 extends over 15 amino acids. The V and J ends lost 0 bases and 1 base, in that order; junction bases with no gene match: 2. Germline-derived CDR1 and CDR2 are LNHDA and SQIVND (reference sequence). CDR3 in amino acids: CASSIDGTVNYGYTF. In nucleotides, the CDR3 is TGTGCCAGTAGTATAGATGGGACAGTTAACTATGGCTACACCTTC.

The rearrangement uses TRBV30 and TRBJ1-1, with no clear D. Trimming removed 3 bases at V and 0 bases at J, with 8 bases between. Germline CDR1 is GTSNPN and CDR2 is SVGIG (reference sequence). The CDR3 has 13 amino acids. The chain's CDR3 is CAWRLGMNTEAFF. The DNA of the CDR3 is TGTGCCTGGAGGTTGGGCATGAACACTGAAGCTTTCTTT.

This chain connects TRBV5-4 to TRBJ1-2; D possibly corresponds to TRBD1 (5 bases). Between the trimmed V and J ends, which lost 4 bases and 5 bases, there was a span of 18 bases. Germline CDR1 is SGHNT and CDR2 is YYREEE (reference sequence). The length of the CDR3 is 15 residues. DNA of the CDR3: TGTGCCAGCAGCCCCATAGCAGGGAAAGGATATGGCTACACCTTC. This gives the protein CASSPIAGKGYGYTF.

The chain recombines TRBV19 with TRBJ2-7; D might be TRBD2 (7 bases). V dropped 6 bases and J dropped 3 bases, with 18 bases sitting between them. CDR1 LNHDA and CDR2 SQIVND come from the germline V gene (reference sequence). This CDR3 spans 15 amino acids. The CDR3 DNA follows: TGTGCCAGTAGCCTCCTCGGGGGAGGGGGCTACGAGCAGTACTTC. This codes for CASSLLGGGGYEQYF. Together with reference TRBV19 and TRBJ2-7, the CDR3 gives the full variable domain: DGGITQSPKYLFRKEGQNVTLSCEQNLNHDAMYWYRQDPGQGLRLIYYSQIVNDFQKGDIAEGYSVSREKKESFPLTVTSAQKNPTAFYLCASSLLGGGGYEQYFGPGTRLTVT.

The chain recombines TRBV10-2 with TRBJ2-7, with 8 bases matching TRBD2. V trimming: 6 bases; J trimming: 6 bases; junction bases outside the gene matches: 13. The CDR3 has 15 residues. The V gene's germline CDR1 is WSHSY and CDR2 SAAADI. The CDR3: CASSLGTSGLGEQYF. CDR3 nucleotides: TGCGCCAGCAGCCTCGGGACTAGTGGGCTTGGCGAGCAGTACTTC.

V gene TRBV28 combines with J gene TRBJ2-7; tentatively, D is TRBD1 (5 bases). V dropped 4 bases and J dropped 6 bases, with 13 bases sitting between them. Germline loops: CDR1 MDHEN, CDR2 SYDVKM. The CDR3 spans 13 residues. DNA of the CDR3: TGTGCCAGCAGTTGGGCAGGGAAATCCGAGCAGTACTTC. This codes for CASSWAGKSEQYF.

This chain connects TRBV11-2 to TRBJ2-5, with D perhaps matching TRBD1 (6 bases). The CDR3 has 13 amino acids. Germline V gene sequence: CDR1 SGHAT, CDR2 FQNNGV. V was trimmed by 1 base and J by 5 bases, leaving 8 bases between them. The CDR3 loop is CASSLAQGETQYF. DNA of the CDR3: TGTGCCAGCAGCTTAGCCCAGGGGGAGACCCAGTACTTC. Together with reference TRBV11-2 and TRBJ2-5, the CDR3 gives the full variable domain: EAGVAQSPRYKIIEKRQSVAFWCNPISGHATLYWYQQILGQGPKLLIQFQNNGVVDDSQLPKDRFSAERLKGVDSTLKIQPAKLEDSAVYLCASSLAQGETQYFGPGTRLLVL.

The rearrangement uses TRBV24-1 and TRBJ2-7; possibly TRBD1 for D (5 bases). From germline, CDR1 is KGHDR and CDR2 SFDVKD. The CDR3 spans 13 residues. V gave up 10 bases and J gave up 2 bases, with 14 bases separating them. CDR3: CATPQGSPYEQYF. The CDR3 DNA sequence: TGTGCCACGCCTCAGGGATCCCCCTACGAGCAGTACTTC.

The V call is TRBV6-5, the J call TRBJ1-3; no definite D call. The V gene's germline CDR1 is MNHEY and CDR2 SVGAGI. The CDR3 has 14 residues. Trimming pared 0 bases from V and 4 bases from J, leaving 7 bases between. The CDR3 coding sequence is TGTGCCAGCAGTTACTCCGGCAGGGGAAACACCATATATTTT. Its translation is CASSYSGRGNTIYF.

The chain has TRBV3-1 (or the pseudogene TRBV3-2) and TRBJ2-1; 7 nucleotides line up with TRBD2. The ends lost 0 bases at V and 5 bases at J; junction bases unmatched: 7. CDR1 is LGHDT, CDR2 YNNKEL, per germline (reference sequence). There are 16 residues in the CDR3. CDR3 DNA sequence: TGTGCCAGCAGCCAAGATTTCGGGACTACTAACAATGAGCAGTTCTTC. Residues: CASSQDFGTTNNEQFF.

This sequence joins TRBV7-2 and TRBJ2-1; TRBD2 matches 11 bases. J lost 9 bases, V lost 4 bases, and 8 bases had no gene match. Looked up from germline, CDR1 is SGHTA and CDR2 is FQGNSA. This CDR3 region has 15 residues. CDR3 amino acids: CASSSTLAGGGEQFF. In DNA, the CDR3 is TGTGCCAGCAGCTCTACTCTAGCGGGGGGTGGTGAGCAGTTCTTC.

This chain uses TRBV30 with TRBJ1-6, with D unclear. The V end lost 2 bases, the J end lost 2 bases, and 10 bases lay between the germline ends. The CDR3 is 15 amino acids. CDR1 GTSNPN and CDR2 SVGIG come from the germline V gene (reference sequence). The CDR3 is CAWSPLEAYNSPLHF. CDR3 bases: TGTGCCTGGAGTCCTCTTGAGGCCTATAATTCACCCCTCCACTTT.

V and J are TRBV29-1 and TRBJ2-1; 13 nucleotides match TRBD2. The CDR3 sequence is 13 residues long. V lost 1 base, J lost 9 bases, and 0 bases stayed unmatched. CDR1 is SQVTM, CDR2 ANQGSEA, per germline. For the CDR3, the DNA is TGCAGCGTTGAAGGACTAGCGGGAGGTGAGCAGTTCTTC. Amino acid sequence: CSVEGLAGGEQFF.

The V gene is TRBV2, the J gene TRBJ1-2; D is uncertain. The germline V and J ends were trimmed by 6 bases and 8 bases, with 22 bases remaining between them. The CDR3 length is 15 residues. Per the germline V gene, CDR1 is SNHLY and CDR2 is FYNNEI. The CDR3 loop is CASSQSEQSMEGYTF. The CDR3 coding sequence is TGTGCCAGCAGCCAGTCAGAACAATCTATGGAGGGCTACACCTTC.

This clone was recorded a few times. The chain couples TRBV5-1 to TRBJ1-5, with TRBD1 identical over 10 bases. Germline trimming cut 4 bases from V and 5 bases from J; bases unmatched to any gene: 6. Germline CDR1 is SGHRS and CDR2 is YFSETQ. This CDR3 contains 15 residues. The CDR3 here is CASSPGQGEYQPQHF. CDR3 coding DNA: TGCGCCAGCAGCCCTGGACAGGGGGAGTATCAGCCCCAGCATTTT.

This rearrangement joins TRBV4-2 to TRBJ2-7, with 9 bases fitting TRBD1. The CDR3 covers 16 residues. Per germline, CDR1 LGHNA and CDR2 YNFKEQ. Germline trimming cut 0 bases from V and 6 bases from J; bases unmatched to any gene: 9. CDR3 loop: CASSQDLAGTGFEQYF. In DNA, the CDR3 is TGTGCCAGCAGCCAAGATCTGGCCGGGACAGGGTTCGAGCAGTACTTC.

CDR3 in amino acids: CASSSTATSTSTDTQYF. In nucleotides, the CDR3 is TGTGCCAGCAGCTCTACCGCGACTAGCACTAGCACAGATACGCAGTATTTT. The chain combines TRBV5-4 with TRBJ2-3; the match to TRBD2 covers 7 bases. CDR1 and CDR2 from the germline V gene are SGHNT and YYREEE (reference sequence). J lost 0 bases, V lost 3 bases, and 10 bases had no gene match. The CDR3 contains 17 residues. The whole variable domain, remainder taken from reference TRBV5-4 and TRBJ2-3, is ETGVTQSPTHLIKTRGQQVTLRCSSQSGHNTVSWYQQALGQGPQFIFQYYREEENGRGNFPPRFSGLQFPNYSSELNVNALELDDSALYLCASSSTATSTSTDTQYFGPGTRLTVL.

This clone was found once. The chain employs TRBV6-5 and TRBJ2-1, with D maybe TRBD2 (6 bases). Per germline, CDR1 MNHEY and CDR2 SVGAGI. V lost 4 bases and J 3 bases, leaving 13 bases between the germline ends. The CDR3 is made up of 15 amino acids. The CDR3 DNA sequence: TGTGCCAGCAGTTCCGGGACTGCGGGCTACAATGAGCAGTTCTTC. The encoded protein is CASSSGTAGYNEQFF.

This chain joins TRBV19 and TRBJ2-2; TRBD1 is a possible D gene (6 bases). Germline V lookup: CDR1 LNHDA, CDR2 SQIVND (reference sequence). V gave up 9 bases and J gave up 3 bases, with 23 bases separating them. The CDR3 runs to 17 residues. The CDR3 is CASNPLRTARDTGELFF. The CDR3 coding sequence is TGTGCCAGCAATCCTCTTAGGACAGCGCGAGACACCGGGGAGCTGTTTTTT.

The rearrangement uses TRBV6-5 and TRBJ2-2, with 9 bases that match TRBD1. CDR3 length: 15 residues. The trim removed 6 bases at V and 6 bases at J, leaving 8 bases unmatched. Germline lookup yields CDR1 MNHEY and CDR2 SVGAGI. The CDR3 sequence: CASSPGTGKSGELFF. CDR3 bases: TGTGCCAGCAGCCCCGGGACAGGGAAGTCCGGGGAGCTGTTTTTT.

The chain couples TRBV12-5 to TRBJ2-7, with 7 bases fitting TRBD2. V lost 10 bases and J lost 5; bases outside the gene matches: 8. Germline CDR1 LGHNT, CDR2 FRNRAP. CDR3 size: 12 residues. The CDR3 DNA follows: TGTGCTACCCTGGGGGAGGGGCACGAGCAGTACTTC. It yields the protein CATLGEGHEQYF.

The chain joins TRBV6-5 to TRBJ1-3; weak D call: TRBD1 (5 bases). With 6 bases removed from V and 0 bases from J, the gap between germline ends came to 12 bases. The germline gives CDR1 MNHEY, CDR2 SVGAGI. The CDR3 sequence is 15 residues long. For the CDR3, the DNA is TGTGCCAGCAGCAGACAGTTCGTCTCTGGAAACACCATATATTTT. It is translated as CASSRQFVSGNTIYF.